Listed below are T cell receptor beta chains from one sample, sequenced in a study of blood T cell repertoires in COVID-19. Some clones are missing from TCRdb's copy, which holds only in-frame ones; the method was immunoSEQ multiplex PCR. Of 130,000 or so clones listed, roughly 88% were seen once; the top ten hold roughly 10%. Specimen: peripheral blood. All receptors derive from a man between 60 and 75 years old with active or convalescent COVID-19. The CDR3 runs from the conserved cysteine through the conserved F or W. Each record gives: clone size, J gene, D gene, V gene, CDR3 protein, CDR3 DNA. A D gene is named only where the DNA matches it firmly. Expanded clones are given a class, and other clones once, few, many or no size at all.

abundance: NA
j_gene: TRBJ2-7
d_gene: NA
v_gene: TRBV9
CDR3aa: CASSVDGGPYEQYF
CDR3nt: TGTGCCAGCAGCGTAGACGGAGGGCCCTACGAGCAGTACTTC

abundance: NA
j_gene: TRBJ2-3
d_gene: TRBD1
v_gene: TRBV2
CDR3aa: CASRRQGSDTQYF
CDR3nt: TGTGCCAGCAGACGACAGGGGTCAGATACGCAGTATTTT

abundance: NA
j_gene: TRBJ1-5
d_gene: NA
v_gene: TRBV7-9
CDR3aa: CASSLGGQPQHF
CDR3nt: TGTGCCAGCAGCTTAGGCGGTCAGCCCCAGCATTTT

abundance: once
j_gene: TRBJ1-1
d_gene: NA
v_gene: TRBV12-5
CDR3aa: CASGLPSGTHTEAFF
CDR3nt: TGTGCTAGTGGACTCCCTTCCGGGACACACACTGAAGCTTTCTTT

abundance: once
j_gene: TRBJ2-5
d_gene: NA
v_gene: TRBV6-5
CDR3aa: CASSYSSYGETQYF
CDR3nt: TGTGCCAGCAGTTACTCGTCTTACGGAGAGACCCAGTACTTC

abundance: NA
j_gene: TRBJ2-1
d_gene: TRBD2
v_gene: TRBV6-6
CDR3aa: CASSPGLVGFF
CDR3nt: TGTGCCAGCAGCCCGGGACTAGTAGGGTTCTTC

abundance: once
j_gene: TRBJ2-3
d_gene: TRBD2
v_gene: TRBV12-5
CDR3aa: CASSGSPPDTQYF
CDR3nt: TGTGCTAGTAGCGGGAGTCCCCCAGATACGCAGTATTTT

abundance: NA
j_gene: TRBJ2-4
d_gene: NA
v_gene: TRBV2
CDR3aa: CASRETAIQYF
CDR3nt: TGTGCCAGCAGGGAAACAGCTATTCAGTACTTC

abundance: NA
j_gene: TRBJ1-2
d_gene: NA
v_gene: TRBV2
CDR3aa: CASSEAQRWDGYTF
CDR3nt: TGTGCCAGCAGTGAAGCGCAGAGGTGGGATGGCTACACCTTC

abundance: NA
j_gene: TRBJ2-2
d_gene: NA
v_gene: TRBV5-6
CDR3aa: CASSLDGGELFF
CDR3nt: TGTGCCAGCAGCTTGGACGGCGGGGAGCTGTTTTTT

abundance: NA
j_gene: TRBJ2-3
d_gene: NA
v_gene: TRBV21-1
CDR3aa: CASSKGRVLDTQYF
CDR3nt: TGTGCCAGCAGCAAAGGGAGAGTTTTAGATACGCAGTATTTT

abundance: NA
j_gene: TRBJ2-1
d_gene: TRBD2
v_gene: TRBV5-5
CDR3aa: CASSSDRGLAGGPGQFF
CDR3nt: TGTGCCAGCAGCTCCGACAGGGGTCTAGCGGGAGGGCCTGGGCAGTTCTTC

abundance: NA
j_gene: TRBJ2-3
d_gene: TRBD2
v_gene: TRBV7-2
CDR3aa: CASSQLAGSTDTQYF
CDR3nt: TGTGCCAGCAGCCAATTAGCGGGAAGCACAGATACGCAGTATTTT

abundance: NA
j_gene: TRBJ2-7
d_gene: TRBD2
v_gene: TRBV4-2
CDR3aa: CASSQEPPRLAGGLEQYF
CDR3nt: TGTGCCAGCAGCCAAGAACCCCCGAGACTAGCGGGAGGATTGGAGCAGTACTTC

abundance: NA
j_gene: TRBJ2-5
d_gene: TRBD2
v_gene: TRBV9
CDR3aa: CASSAHPWGGSPETQYF
CDR3nt: TGTGCCAGCAGCGCACACCCCTGGGGGGGGTCCCCGGAGACCCAGTACTTC

abundance: once
j_gene: TRBJ2-5
d_gene: TRBD1
v_gene: TRBV7-6
CDR3aa: CASSPDRGTQYF
CDR3nt: TGTGCCAGCAGCCCTGACAGGGGCACCCAGTACTTC

abundance: NA
j_gene: TRBJ2-7
d_gene: NA
v_gene: TRBV11-2
CDR3aa: CASSPQGRVFSYEQYF
CDR3nt: TGTGCCAGCAGCCCACAAGGCCGGGTCTTCTCCTACGAGCAGTACTTC

abundance: NA
j_gene: TRBJ2-1
d_gene: NA
v_gene: TRBV6-4
CDR3aa: CASSALRNNEQFF
CDR3nt: TGTGCCAGCAGTGCCCTCAGGAATAATGAGCAGTTCTTC

abundance: NA
j_gene: TRBJ2-3
d_gene: NA
v_gene: TRBV10-3
CDR3aa: CAISESPGRADTQYF
CDR3nt: TGTGCCATCAGTGAGTCGCCGGGTCGGGCAGATACGCAGTATTTT

abundance: NA
j_gene: TRBJ2-1
d_gene: NA
v_gene: TRBV19
CDR3aa: CASTQADEQFF
CDR3nt: TGTGCCAGTACCCAGGCCGATGAGCAGTTCTTC

abundance: NA
j_gene: TRBJ2-5
d_gene: NA
v_gene: TRBV6-2/TRBV6-3
CDR3aa: CASSLNRDQETQYF
CDR3nt: TGTGCCAGCAGTCTTAACAGGGACCAAGAGACCCAGTACTTC

abundance: NA
j_gene: TRBJ1-1
d_gene: TRBD1
v_gene: TRBV5-8
CDR3aa: CASSRGQVNTEAFF
CDR3nt: TGTGCCAGCAGCCGGGGACAGGTGAACACTGAAGCTTTCTTT

abundance: NA
j_gene: TRBJ2-7
d_gene: NA
v_gene: TRBV4-1
CDR3aa: CASSQVGVLIYEQYF
CDR3nt: TGCGCCAGCAGCCAAGTCGGGGTGCTGATCTACGAGCAGTACTTC

abundance: many
j_gene: TRBJ1-5
d_gene: NA
v_gene: TRBV28
CDR3aa: CASSFQGSNQPQHF
CDR3nt: TGTGCCAGCAGTTTCCAGGGGAGCAATCAGCCCCAGCATTTT

abundance: NA
j_gene: TRBJ2-2
d_gene: TRBD1
v_gene: TRBV7-9
CDR3aa: CASSSDRANTGELFF
CDR3nt: TGTGCCAGCAGCTCGGACAGGGCGAACACCGGGGAGCTGTTTTTT

abundance: NA
j_gene: TRBJ1-5
d_gene: NA
v_gene: TRBV28
CDR3aa: CASSLPGGPQHF
CDR3nt: TGTGCCAGCAGTTTACCCGGGGGGCCCCAGCATTTT

abundance: NA
j_gene: TRBJ1-1
d_gene: NA
v_gene: TRBV30
CDR3aa: CAWSPGRTEAFF
CDR3nt: TGTGCCTGGAGTCCAGGGCGGACTGAAGCTTTCTTT

abundance: once
j_gene: TRBJ1-3
d_gene: TRBD1
v_gene: TRBV10-3
CDR3aa: CAISGQGAGNTIYF
CDR3nt: TGTGCCATCAGTGGACAGGGGGCTGGAAACACCATATATTTT

abundance: NA
j_gene: TRBJ2-4
d_gene: NA
v_gene: TRBV11-2
CDR3aa: CASSSNVRDPGDF
CDR3nt: TGTGCCAGCAGCTCTAATGTACGGGATCCAGGGGACTTC

abundance: NA
j_gene: TRBJ2-7
d_gene: NA
v_gene: TRBV29-1
CDR3aa: CSGAREIGEQYF
CDR3nt: TGCAGCGGCGCGAGGGAAATCGGGGAGCAGTACTTC

abundance: NA
j_gene: TRBJ2-1
d_gene: NA
v_gene: TRBV5-1
CDR3aa: CASSFRTGVDSYNEQFF
CDR3nt: TGCGCCAGCAGCTTCAGAACGGGGGTAGACTCCTACAATGAGCAGTTCTTC

abundance: NA
j_gene: TRBJ2-7
d_gene: NA
v_gene: TRBV7-2
CDR3aa: CASTFAAGASYEQYF
CDR3nt: TGTGCCAGCACCTTCGCAGCGGGCGCTTCCTACGAGCAGTACTTC

abundance: NA
j_gene: TRBJ2-3
d_gene: TRBD1
v_gene: TRBV6-1
CDR3aa: CASSELGGQASTDTQYF
CDR3nt: TGTGCCAGCAGTGAACTGGGTGGACAGGCCAGCACAGATACGCAGTATTTT